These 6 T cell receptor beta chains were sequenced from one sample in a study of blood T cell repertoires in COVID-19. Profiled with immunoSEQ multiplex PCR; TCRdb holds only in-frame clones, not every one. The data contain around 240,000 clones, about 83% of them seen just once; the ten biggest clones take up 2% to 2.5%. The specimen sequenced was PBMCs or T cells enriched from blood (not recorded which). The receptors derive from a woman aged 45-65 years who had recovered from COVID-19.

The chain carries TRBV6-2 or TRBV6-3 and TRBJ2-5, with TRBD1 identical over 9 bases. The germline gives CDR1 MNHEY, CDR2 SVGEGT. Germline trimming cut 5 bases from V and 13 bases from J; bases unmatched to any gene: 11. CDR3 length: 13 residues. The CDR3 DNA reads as TGTGCCAGCAGTCGGACAGGGGACACTCGATTGTACTTC. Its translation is CASSRTGDTRLYF.

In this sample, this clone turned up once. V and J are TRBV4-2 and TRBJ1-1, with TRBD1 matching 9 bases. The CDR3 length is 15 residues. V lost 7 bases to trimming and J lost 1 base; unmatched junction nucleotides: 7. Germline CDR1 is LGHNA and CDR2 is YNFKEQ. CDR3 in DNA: TGTGCCAGCAACCGAGGACAGGGGCCGAACACTGAAGCTTTCTTT. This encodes CASNRGQGPNTEAFF.

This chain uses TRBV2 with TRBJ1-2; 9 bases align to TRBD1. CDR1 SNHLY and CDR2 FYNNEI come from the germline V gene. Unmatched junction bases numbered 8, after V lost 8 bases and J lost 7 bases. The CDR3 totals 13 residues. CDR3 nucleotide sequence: TGTGCCAGCGACGGACAGGGGTTTTTTGGCTACACCTTC. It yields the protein CASDGQGFFGYTF.

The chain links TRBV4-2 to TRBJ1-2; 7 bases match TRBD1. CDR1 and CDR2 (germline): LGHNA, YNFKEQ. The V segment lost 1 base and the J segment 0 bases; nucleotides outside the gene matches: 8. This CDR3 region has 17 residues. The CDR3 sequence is CASSQAAHRGANYGYTF. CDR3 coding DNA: TGTGCCAGCAGCCAAGCCGCTCACAGGGGAGCTAACTATGGCTACACCTTC.

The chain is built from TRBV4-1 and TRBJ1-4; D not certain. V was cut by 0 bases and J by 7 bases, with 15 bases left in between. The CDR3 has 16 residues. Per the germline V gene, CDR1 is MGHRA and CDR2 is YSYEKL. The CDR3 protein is CASSQDLGLIGEKLFF. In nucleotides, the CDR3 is TGCGCCAGCAGCCAAGATCTGGGCCTAATAGGTGAAAAACTGTTTTTT.

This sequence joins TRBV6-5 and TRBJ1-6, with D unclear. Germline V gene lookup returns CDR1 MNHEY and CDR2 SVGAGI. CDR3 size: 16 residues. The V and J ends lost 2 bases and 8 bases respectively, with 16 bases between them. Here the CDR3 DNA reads TGTGCCAGCAGTTACGGGAGACGGAGCGCGGATTCACCCCTCCACTTT. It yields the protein CASSYGRRSADSPLHF.